The following is a TCR beta chain sequence with its context. Antigen specificity is unknown. This specimen belongs to a study of cytomegalovirus exposure and HLA in healthy donors. Germline CDR1 reads SGHVS; CDR2 reads FQNEAQ. The CDR3 extends over 13 amino acids. V dropped 0 bases and J dropped 6 bases, with 7 bases sitting between them. Donors were nominally healthy when sampled, though unrecorded immune exposures were likely. Study-level results: Researchers reported in a later analysis that a missense DCLRE1C variant was tied to TCR beta V- and J-gene trimming.

The PCR used 60 Vbeta and 13 Jbeta primers. The protocol was immunoSEQ multiplex PCR, while the TCRdb copy is restricted to in-frame clones and leaves out a portion. The profile covers about 180,000 clones, with roughly 84% appearing a single time and approximately 1.2% taken by the ten largest. Material: PBMCs. V and J are TRBV7-8 and TRBJ2-3; weak D call: TRBD2 (5 bases). The sequence was collected from a girl aged 2 to 10 in good health and CMV-seropositive. The CDR3 sequence: CASSLASGDTQYF. The CDR3 nucleotides read TGTGCCAGCAGCTTAGCCTCGGGGGATACGCAGTATTTT.